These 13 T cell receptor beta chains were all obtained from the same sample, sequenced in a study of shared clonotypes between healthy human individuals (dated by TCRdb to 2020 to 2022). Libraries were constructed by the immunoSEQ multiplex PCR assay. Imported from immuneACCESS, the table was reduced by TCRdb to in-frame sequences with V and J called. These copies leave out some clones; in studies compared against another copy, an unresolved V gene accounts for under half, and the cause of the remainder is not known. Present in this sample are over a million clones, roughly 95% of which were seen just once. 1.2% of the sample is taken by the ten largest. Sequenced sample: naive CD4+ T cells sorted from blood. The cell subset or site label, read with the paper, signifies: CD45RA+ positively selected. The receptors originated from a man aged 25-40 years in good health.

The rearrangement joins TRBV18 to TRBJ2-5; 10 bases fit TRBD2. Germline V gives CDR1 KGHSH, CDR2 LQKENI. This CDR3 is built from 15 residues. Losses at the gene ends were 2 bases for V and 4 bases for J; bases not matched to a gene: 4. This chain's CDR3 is CASSPKREGPETQYF. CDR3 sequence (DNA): TGTGCCAGCTCACCAAAGCGGGAGGGCCCAGAGACCCAGTACTTC. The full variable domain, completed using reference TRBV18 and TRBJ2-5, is NAGVMQNPRHLVRRRGQEARLRCSPMKGHSHVYWYRQLPEEGLKFMVYLQKENIIDESGMPKERFSAEFPKEGPSILRIQQVVRGDSAAYFCASSPKREGPETQYFGPGTRLLVL.

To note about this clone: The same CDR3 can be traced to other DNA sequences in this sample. The CDR3 protein is CATSRGQPNYGYTF. Written as DNA, the CDR3 is TGTGCCACCAGCAGGGGACAACCAAACTATGGCTACACCTTC. The chain recombines TRBV15 with TRBJ1-2, with D perhaps TRBD1 (6 bases). Trimming cost V 3 bases and J 2 bases, with 10 bases left between them. Per germline, CDR1 LNHNV and CDR2 YYDKDF (reference sequence). This CDR3 comprises 14 residues.

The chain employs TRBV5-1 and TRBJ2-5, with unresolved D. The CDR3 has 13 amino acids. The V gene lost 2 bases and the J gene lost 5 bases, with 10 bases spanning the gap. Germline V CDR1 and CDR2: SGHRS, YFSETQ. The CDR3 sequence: CASSLGSDETQYF. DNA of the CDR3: TGCGCCAGCAGCTTAGGATCGGACGAGACCCAGTACTTC.

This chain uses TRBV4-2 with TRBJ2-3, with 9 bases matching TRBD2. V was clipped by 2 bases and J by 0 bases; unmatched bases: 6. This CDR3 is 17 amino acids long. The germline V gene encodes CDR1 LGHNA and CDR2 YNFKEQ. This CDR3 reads CASSQQGTSGSTDTQYF. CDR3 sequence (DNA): TGTGCCAGCAGCCAACAGGGCACTAGCGGGAGCACAGATACGCAGTATTTT.

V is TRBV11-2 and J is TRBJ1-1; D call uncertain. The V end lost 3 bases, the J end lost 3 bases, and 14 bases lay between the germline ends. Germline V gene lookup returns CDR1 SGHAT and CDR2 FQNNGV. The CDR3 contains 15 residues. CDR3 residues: CASSFRASRDTEAFF. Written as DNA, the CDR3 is TGTGCCAGCAGCTTTCGAGCCTCGAGGGACACTGAAGCTTTCTTT.

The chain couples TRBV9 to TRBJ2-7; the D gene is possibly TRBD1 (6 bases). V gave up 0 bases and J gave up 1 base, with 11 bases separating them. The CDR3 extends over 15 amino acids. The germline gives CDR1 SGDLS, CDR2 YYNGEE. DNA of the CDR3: TGTGCCAGCAGCGTAGAAGGGGGATGGTCCTACGAGCAGTACTTC. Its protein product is CASSVEGGWSYEQYF.

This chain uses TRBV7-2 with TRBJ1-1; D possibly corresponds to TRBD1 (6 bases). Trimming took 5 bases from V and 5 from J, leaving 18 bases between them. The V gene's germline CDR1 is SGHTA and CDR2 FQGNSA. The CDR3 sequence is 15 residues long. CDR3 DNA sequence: TGTGCCAGCAGCCAAGGGGGGGCTCTTGAAACTGAAGCTTTCTTT. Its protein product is CASSQGGALETEAFF.

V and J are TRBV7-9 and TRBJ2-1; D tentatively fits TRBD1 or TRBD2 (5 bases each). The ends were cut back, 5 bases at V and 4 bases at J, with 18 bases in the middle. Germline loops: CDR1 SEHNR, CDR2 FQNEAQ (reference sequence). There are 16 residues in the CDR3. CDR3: CASSPIRGILYNEQFF. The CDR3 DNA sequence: TGTGCCAGCAGCCCGATACGGGGCATCCTGTACAATGAGCAGTTCTTC.

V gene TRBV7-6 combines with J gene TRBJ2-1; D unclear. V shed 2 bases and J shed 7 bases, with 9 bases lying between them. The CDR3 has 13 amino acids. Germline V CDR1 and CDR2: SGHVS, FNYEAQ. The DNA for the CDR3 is TGTGCCAGCAGCTTAATAATCCAGAATGAGCAGTTCTTC. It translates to CASSLIIQNEQFF.

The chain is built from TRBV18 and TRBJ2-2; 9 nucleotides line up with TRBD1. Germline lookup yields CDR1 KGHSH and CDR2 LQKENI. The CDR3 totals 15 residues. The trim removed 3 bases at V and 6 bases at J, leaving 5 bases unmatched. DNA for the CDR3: TGTGCCAGCTCACCCTTACAGGGGGCGCCCGGGGAGCTGTTTTTT. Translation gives CASSPLQGAPGELFF. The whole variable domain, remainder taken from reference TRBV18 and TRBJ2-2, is NAGVMQNPRHLVRRRGQEARLRCSPMKGHSHVYWYRQLPEEGLKFMVYLQKENIIDESGMPKERFSAEFPKEGPSILRIQQVVRGDSAAYFCASSPLQGAPGELFFGEGSRLTVL.

CDR3: CASSLYGTGGYEQYF. In DNA form, the CDR3 reads TGTGCCAGCAGTTTATACGGGACAGGGGGCTACGAGCAGTACTTC. The chain couples TRBV28 to TRBJ2-7; 11 bases align to TRBD1. The CDR3 extends over 15 amino acids. With V trimmed by 1 base and J by 3 bases, 2 bases remained unmatched. Looked up from germline, CDR1 is MDHEN and CDR2 is SYDVKM.

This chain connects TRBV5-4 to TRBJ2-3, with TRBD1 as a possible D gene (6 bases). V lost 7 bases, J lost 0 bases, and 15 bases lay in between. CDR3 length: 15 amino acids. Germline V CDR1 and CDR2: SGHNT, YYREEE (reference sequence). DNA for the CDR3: TGTGCCAGCCGTCAGGGGAATCCTAGCACAGATACGCAGTATTTT. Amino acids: CASRQGNPSTDTQYF.

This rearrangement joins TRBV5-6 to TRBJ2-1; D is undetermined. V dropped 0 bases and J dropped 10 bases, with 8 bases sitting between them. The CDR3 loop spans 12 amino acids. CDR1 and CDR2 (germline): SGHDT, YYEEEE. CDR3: CASSLVVGEQFF. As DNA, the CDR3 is TGTGCCAGCAGCTTGGTGGTGGGGGAGCAGTTCTTC.